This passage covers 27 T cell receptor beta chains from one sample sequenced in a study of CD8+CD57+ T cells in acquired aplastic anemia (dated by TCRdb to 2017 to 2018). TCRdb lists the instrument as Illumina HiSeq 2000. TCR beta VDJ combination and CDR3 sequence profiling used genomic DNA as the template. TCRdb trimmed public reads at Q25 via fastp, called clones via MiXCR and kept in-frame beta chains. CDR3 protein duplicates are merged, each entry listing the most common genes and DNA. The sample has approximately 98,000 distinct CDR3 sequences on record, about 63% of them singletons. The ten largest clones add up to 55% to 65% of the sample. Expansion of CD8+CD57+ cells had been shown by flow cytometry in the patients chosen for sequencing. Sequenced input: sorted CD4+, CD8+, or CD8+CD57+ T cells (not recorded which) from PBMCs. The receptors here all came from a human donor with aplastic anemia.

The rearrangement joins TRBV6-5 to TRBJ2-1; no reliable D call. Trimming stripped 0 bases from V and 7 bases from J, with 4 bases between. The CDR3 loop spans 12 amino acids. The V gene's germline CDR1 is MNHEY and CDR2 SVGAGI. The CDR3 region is CASSYSRNEQFF. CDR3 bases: TGTGCCAGCAGTTACTCCCGGAATGAGCAGTTCTTC.

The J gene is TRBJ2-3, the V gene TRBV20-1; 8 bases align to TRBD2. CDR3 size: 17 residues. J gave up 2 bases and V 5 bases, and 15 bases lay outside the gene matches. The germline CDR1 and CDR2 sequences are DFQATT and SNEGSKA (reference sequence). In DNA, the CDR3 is TGCAGTGCTTCAACTAGCGGAACAGAGGGCCCCACAGATACGCAGTATTTT. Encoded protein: CSASTSGTEGPTDTQYF.

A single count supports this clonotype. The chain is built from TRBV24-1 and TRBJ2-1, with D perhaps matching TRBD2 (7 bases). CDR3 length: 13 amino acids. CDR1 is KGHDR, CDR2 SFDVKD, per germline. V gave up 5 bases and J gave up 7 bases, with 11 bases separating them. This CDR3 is CATSGGGANEQFF. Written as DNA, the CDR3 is TGTGCCACCAGTGGAGGGGGGGCAAATGAGCAGTTCTTC.

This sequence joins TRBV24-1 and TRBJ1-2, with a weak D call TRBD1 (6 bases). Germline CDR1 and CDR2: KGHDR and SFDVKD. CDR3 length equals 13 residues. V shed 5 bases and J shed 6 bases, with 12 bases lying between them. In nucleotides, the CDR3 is TGTGCCACCAGTGCTGGGACATCAGATGGCTACACCTTC. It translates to CATSAGTSDGYTF.

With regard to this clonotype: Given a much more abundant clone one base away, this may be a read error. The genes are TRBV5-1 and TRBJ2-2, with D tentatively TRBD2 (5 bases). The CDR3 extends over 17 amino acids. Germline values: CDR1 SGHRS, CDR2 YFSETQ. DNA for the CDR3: TGCGCCAGCAGCTTGGTGGCCTTACGGGGTTACACCGGGGAGCTGGTTTTT. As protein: CASSLVALRGYTGELVF.

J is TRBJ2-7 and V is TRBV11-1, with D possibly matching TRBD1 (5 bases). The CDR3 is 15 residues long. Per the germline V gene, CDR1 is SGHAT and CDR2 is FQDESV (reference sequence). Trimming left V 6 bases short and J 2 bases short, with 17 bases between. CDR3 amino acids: CASSRRTGGTYEQYF. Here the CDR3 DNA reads TGTGCCAGCAGTCGGAGAACAGGTGGAACCTACGAGCAGTACTTC.

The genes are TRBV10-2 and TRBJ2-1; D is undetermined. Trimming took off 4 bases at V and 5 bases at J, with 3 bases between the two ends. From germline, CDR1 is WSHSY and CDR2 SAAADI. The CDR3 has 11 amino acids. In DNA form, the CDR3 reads TGCGCCAGCAGTGGGCACAATGAGCAGTTCTTC. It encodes CASSGHNEQFF.

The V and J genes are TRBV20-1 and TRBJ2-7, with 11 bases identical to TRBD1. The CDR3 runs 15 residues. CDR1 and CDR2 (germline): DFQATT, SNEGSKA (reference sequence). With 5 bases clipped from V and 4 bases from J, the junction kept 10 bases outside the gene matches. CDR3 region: CSAPGRDRGFYEQYF. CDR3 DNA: TGCAGTGCTCCAGGCCGGGACAGGGGGTTTTACGAGCAGTACTTC.

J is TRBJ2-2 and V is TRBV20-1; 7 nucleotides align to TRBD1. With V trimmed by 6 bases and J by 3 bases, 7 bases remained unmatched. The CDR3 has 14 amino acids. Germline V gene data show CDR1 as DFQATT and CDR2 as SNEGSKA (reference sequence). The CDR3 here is CSAKTGRDTGELFF. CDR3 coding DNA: TGCAGTGCAAAGACAGGGCGGGACACCGGGGAGCTGTTTTTT.

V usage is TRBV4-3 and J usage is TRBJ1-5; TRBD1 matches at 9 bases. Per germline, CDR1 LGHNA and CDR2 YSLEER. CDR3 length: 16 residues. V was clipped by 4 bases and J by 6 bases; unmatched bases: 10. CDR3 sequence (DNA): TGCGCCAGCAGCCTGTCGCAGGACAGGGGCGGTCAGCCCCAGCATTTT. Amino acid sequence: CASSLSQDRGGQPQHF.

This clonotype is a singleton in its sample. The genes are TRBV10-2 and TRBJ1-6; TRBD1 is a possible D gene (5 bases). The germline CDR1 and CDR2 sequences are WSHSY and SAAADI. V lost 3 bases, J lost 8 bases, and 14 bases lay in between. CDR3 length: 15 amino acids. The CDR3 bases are TGCGCCAGCAGTGAACTAACAACGGGACATTCACCCCTCCACTTT. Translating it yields CASSELTTGHSPLHF.

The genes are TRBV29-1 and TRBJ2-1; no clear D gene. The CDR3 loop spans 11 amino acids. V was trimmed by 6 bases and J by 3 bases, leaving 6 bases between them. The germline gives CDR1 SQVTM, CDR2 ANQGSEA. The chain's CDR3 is CSVGLYNEQFF. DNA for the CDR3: TGCAGCGTAGGGCTCTACAATGAGCAGTTCTTC.

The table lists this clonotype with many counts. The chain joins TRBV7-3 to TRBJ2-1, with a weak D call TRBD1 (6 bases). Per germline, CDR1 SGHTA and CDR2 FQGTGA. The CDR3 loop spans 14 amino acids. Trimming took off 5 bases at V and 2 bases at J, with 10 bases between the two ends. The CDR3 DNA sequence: TGTGCCAGCAGCCTACAGGGTACCTACAATGAGCAGTTCTTC. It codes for CASSLQGTYNEQFF. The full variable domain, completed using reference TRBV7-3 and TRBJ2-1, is GAGVSQTPSNKVTEKGKYVELRCDPISGHTALYWYRQSLGQGPEFLIYFQGTGAADDSGLPNDRFFAVRPEGSVSTLKIQRTERGDSAVYLCASSLQGTYNEQFFGPGTRLTVL.

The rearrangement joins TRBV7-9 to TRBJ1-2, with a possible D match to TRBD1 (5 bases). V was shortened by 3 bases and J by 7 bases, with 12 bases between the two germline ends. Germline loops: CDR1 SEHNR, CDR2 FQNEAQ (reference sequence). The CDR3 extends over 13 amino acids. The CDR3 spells CASSLEAGSGYTF. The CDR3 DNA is TGTGCCAGCAGCTTGGAGGCAGGGTCTGGCTACACCTTC.

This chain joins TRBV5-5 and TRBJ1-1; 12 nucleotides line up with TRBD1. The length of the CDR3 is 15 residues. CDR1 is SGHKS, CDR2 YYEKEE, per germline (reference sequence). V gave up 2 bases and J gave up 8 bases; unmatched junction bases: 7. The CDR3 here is CASSLGGTGGLEAFF. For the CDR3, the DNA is TGTGCCAGCAGCTTAGGCGGGACAGGGGGCTTGGAAGCTTTCTTT.

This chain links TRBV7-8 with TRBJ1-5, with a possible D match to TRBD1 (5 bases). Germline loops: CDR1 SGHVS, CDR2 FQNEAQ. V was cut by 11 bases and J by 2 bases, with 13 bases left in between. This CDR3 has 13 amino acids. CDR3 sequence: CAWGIGGNQPQHF. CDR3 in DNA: TGTGCCTGGGGGATAGGAGGCAATCAGCCCCAGCATTTT.

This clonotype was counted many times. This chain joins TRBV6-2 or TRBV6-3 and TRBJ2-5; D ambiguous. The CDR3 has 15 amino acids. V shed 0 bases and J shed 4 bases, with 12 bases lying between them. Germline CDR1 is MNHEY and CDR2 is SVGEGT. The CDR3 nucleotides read TGTGCCAGCAGTTACTCGATGGGTGAAGGAGAGACCCAGTACTTC. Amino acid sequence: CASSYSMGEGETQYF.

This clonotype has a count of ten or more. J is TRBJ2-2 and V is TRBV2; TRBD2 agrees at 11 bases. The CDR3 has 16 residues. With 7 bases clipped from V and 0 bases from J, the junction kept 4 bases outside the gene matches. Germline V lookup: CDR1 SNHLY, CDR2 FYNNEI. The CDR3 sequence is CASMGTSGTNTGELFF. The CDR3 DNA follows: TGTGCCAGCATGGGGACTAGCGGAACGAACACCGGGGAGCTGTTTTTT.

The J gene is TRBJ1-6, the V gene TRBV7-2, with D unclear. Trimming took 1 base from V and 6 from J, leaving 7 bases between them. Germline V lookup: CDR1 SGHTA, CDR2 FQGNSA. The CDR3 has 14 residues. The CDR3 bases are TGTGCCAGCAGCTTAGGGGCAGTTAATTCACCCCTCCACTTT. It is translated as CASSLGAVNSPLHF.

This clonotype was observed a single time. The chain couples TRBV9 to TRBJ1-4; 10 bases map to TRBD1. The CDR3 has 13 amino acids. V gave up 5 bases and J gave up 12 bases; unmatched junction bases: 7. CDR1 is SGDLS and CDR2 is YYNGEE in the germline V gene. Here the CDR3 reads CASRPGQGIELFF. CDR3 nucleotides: TGTGCCAGCAGGCCGGGACAGGGGATAGAACTGTTTTTT.

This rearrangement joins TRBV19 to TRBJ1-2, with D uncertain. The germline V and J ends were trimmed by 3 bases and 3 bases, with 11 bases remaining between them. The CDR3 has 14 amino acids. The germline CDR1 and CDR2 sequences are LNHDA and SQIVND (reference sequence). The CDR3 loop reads CASSITGKDYGYTF. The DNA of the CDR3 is TGTGCCAGTAGTATCACGGGGAAGGACTATGGCTACACCTTC.

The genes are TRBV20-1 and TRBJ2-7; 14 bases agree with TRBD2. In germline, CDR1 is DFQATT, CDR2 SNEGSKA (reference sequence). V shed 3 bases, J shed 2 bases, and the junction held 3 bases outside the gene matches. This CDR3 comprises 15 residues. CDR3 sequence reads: CSARGTSGSPYEQYF. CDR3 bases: TGCAGTGCTAGGGGGACTAGCGGGAGTCCCTACGAGCAGTACTTC.

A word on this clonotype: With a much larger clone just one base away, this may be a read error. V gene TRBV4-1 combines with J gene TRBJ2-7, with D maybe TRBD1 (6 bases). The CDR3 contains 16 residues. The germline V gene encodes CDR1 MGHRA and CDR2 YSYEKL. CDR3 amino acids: CASSQGATGSVYEQSF. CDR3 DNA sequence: TGCGCCAGCAGCCAAGGTGCGACAGGTAGTGTCTACGAGCAGTCCTTC.

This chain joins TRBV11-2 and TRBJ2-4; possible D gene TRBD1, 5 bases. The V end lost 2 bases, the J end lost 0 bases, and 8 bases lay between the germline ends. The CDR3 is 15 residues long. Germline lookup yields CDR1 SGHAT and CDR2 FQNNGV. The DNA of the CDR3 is TGTGCCAGCAGCTTAATTCAGGGAGCCAAAAACATTCAGTACTTC. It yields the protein CASSLIQGAKNIQYF.

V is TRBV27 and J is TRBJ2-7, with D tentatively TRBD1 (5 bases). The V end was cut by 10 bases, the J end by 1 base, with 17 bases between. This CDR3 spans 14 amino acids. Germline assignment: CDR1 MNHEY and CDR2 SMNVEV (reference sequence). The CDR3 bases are TGTGCCACCACCGATTTCGACAGATCCTACGAGCAGTACTTC. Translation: CATTDFDRSYEQYF.

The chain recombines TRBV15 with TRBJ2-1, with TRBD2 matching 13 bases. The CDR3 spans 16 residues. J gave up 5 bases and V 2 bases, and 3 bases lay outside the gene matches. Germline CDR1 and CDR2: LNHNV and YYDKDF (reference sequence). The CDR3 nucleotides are TGTGCCACCAGCAGAAAGGGACTAGCGGGAAACAATGAGCAGTTCTTC. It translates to CATSRKGLAGNNEQFF.

For the CDR3, the DNA is TGCAGTGCTAAAACAGGGAGCGAGCAGTACTTC. This sequence encodes CSAKTGSEQYF. The V call is TRBV20-1, the J call TRBJ2-7; the D gene is possibly TRBD1 (6 bases). From germline, CDR1 is DFQATT and CDR2 SNEGSKA (reference sequence). This CDR3 has 11 residues. V gave up 4 bases and J gave up 6 bases, with 10 bases separating them.